This TCR beta chain was obtained from a study of cytomegalovirus exposure and HLA in healthy donors. Study information: Early release data held 85 million or so unique TCRs from HLA-typed donors. Notes on the study in general: In a later analysis, several top co-occurrence clusters appeared linked to parvovirus B19, influenza, CMV and Epstein-Barr virus. In an earlier analysis, productive rearrangement rates for most beta V segments clustered near 87% or 30%. When analyzed later, the rates of TCR association showed variation by HLA locus, with DRB1 the most and HLA-C the fewest.

Trimming removed 5 bases from V and 3 bases from J; junction bases left unmatched: 12. The germline V gene encodes CDR1 SGHAT and CDR2 FQNNGV. The CDR3 contains 16 residues. A note on this clone: No antigen is known for it.

PCR used 60 Vbeta primers and 13 Jbeta primers. The assay was immunoSEQ multiplex PCR, and TCRdb's table has in-frame clones only and misses some. Here the sample spans about 120,000 clones, roughly 80% being singletons. The specimen sequenced was PBMCs. The sequence was obtained from a woman aged 18-30 years in good health and CMV-seronegative. The chain carries TRBV11-2 and TRBJ2-5; 7 bases line up with TRBD2. This chain's CDR3 is CASSQRRGSGEETQYF. In nucleotides, the CDR3 is TGTGCCAGCAGCCAACGACGCGGAAGCGGGGAAGAGACCCAGTACTTC.